This TCR beta chain emerged from a study of blood T cells in healthy people across ages. For the study at large: Researchers report that template switching captured about one barcoded beta molecule per two T cells.

Trimming pared 0 bases from V and 0 bases from J, leaving 9 bases between. The CDR3 contains 15 residues. Looked up from germline, CDR1 is MNHEY and CDR2 is SVGEGT. Alongside a J-beta primer mix, a sample-barcoded 5' primer served in a second PCR lasting about 6 to 11 cycles. A tag from a template-switch adaptor with 12 random nucleotides marked each cDNA molecule. TCRdb reprocessed the 5' RACE reads with MiXCR, giving one entry per CDR3 protein. The sample shows some 1.5 million distinct CDR3 sequences, roughly 43% of them seen only once. There were healthy Caucasian individuals from Russia, aged about 6 to 100, serving as donors.

V gene TRBV6-2 or TRBV6-3 combines with J gene TRBJ2-7; D not resolved. The sequenced sample was blood. The sequence was obtained from a woman under 30 in good health. The CDR3 DNA sequence: TGTGCCAGCAGTTACTCCGAACGGCACTCCTACGAGCAGTACTTC. It yields the protein CASSYSERHSYEQYF.